Following are 13 T cell receptor beta chains from one sample sequenced in a study of T cell responses to AZD1222 COVID-19 vaccine. The data were produced by immunoSEQ multiplex PCR, yet TCRdb's version contains in-frame clones alone and is incomplete. Counted here are roughly 120,000 clones, about 92% occurring once; the ten biggest clones make up about 3%. The sample consisted of peripheral blood, taken on day 0 of AZD1222 vaccination. These TCRs come from an adult in good health.

This clone was observed once. The chain links TRBV28 to TRBJ1-3; TRBD1 matches 8 bases. Trimming cost V 2 bases and J 2 bases; bases outside gene matches: 8. Germline CDR1 and CDR2: MDHEN and SYDVKM. CDR3 size: 17 residues. Here the CDR3 reads CASSLHPGGAPGNTIYF. In nucleotides, the CDR3 is TGTGCCAGCAGTTTACACCCAGGGGGCGCCCCTGGAAACACCATATATTTT.

J is TRBJ2-5 and V is TRBV5-1; 12 bases map to TRBD2. The V and J ends lost 5 bases and 4 bases, in that order; junction bases with no gene match: 15. Germline V CDR1 and CDR2: SGHRS, YFSETQ. CDR3 length: 18 residues. In nucleotides, the CDR3 is TGCGCCAGCAGGCTTTGGGGGTCTGGACTAGCGGGACGAGAGACCCAGTACTTC. Residues: CASRLWGSGLAGRETQYF.

The chain uses TRBV15 and TRBJ2-1; either TRBD1 or TRBD2 may fit D (5 bases each). Germline V gene sequence: CDR1 LNHNV, CDR2 YYDKDF (reference sequence). V was cut by 5 bases and J by 10 bases, with 18 bases left in between. The CDR3 covers 14 residues. CDR3 loop: CATSVRTQGPEQFF. The CDR3 DNA follows: TGTGCCACCAGCGTGCGGACGCAGGGACCGGAGCAGTTCTTC.

The chain has TRBV7-8 and TRBJ2-2; TRBD2 agrees at 8 bases. The CDR3 runs to 16 residues. Germline lookup yields CDR1 SGHVS and CDR2 FQNEAQ. The junction had 8 bases not matched to a gene; V was cut back by 5 bases and J by 3 bases. CDR3 residues: CASSPPGLGDTGELFF. CDR3 in DNA: TGTGCCAGCAGCCCTCCGGGACTAGGGGACACCGGGGAGCTGTTTTTT.

V is TRBV18 and J is TRBJ1-1, with a possible D match to TRBD1 (5 bases). The germline V and J ends were trimmed by 3 bases and 2 bases, with 10 bases remaining between them. CDR1 and CDR2 from the germline V gene are KGHSH and LQKENI. This CDR3 comprises 14 residues. The CDR3 protein is CASSPTDSNTEAFF. Written as DNA, the CDR3 is TGTGCCAGCTCACCGACAGACTCCAACACTGAAGCTTTCTTT.

The rearrangement links TRBV28 to TRBJ1-1; 8 nucleotides align to TRBD1. V dropped 3 bases and J dropped 0; count of bases not matched to a gene: 3. CDR1 MDHEN and CDR2 SYDVKM come from the germline V gene. The CDR3 covers 15 residues. In DNA, the CDR3 is TGTGCCAGCAGTTTGAGACAGGGGCTGAACACTGAAGCTTTCTTT. The encoded protein is CASSLRQGLNTEAFF. Full variable domain (remainder filled in from reference TRBV28 and TRBJ1-1): DVKVTQSSRYLVKRTGEKVFLECVQDMDHENMFWYRQDPGLGLRLIYFSYDVKMKEKGDIPEGYSVSREKKERFSLILESASTNQTSMYLCASSLRQGLNTEAFFGQGTRLTVV.

This chain links TRBV5-1 with TRBJ2-7; D assignment may be TRBD1 or TRBD2 (5 bases each). This CDR3 contains 14 residues. Trimming shortened V by 2 bases and J by 6 bases, and 15 bases separated the two germline ends. Germline V gene lookup returns CDR1 SGHRS and CDR2 YFSETQ. CDR3 DNA: TGCGCCAGCAGCTTAGCCCAGCCAGGGAGCGAGCAGTACTTC. The encoded protein is CASSLAQPGSEQYF.

This rearrangement joins TRBV30 to TRBJ2-7; D is perhaps TRBD1 or TRBD2 (5 bases each). There are 13 residues in the CDR3. V lost 0 bases, J lost 6 bases, and 12 bases lay in between. Germline V gene data show CDR1 as GTSNPN and CDR2 as SVGIG (reference sequence). DNA of the CDR3: TGTGCCTGGAGTGTCCACGAGGGGAGCGAGCAGTACTTC. Protein sequence: CAWSVHEGSEQYF.

J is TRBJ2-1 and V is TRBV4-1; 13 bases are a match to TRBD2. The CDR3 sequence is 17 residues long. The V gene's germline CDR1 is MGHRA and CDR2 YSYEKL. V lost 1 base to trimming and J lost 3 bases; unmatched junction nucleotides: 3. This CDR3 is CASSQVWTSGSYNEQFF. DNA of the CDR3: TGCGCCAGCAGCCAAGTCTGGACTAGCGGGAGCTACAATGAGCAGTTCTTC.

The V gene is TRBV3-1 (or the pseudogene TRBV3-2), the J gene TRBJ2-7, with 8 bases matching TRBD1. Per germline, CDR1 LGHDT and CDR2 YNNKEL (reference sequence). V was pared by 7 bases and J by 2 bases, with 7 bases of the junction left unmatched. The CDR3 spans 14 residues. Written as DNA, the CDR3 is TGTGCCAGCAAGGCGGGACAGGAGACCTACGAGCAGTACTTC. This codes for CASKAGQETYEQYF.

The chain has TRBV5-1 and TRBJ1-3, with D perhaps TRBD1 (5 bases). The germline V gene has CDR1 SGHRS and CDR2 YFSETQ. The CDR3 is 14 residues long. The V end lost 2 bases, the J end lost 4 bases, and 10 bases lay between the germline ends. CDR3 in amino acids: CASSLDSRGNTIYF. The CDR3 DNA reads as TGCGCCAGCAGCTTAGACAGTAGAGGAAACACCATATATTTT.

This rearrangement joins TRBV5-4 to TRBJ2-1, with D uncertain. Germline V gene data show CDR1 as SGHNT and CDR2 as YYREEE (reference sequence). The CDR3 extends over 11 amino acids. Trimming removed 2 bases at V and 9 bases at J, with 6 bases between. The CDR3 DNA is TGTGCCAGCAGCTTAGTAGGTGAGCAGTTCTTC. Translated: CASSLVGEQFF.

The chain carries TRBV19 and TRBJ1-2; 7 nucleotides line up with TRBD1. The CDR3 sequence is 12 residues long. Germline values: CDR1 LNHDA, CDR2 SQIVND (reference sequence). V was pared by 6 bases and J by 4 bases, with 2 bases of the junction left unmatched. The DNA for the CDR3 is TGTGCCAGTAGCAGGGGGGCCTATGGCTACACCTTC. Protein product: CASSRGAYGYTF.